Listed below are T cell receptor beta chains from one sample, sequenced in a study of prognosis after radiotherapy for stage I lung cancer. TCRdb called the multiplex PCR reads again in MiXCR, with one record for every CDR3 protein. This table has more than 30,000 distinct CDR3 sequences, around 40% appearing once. Material: PBMCs, obtained before or after stereotactic body radiation therapy (not recorded which). These receptor sequences come from a donor of 50 years or more with non-small cell lung cancer. The CDR3 runs from the conserved cysteine through the conserved F or W. A D gene is named only where the DNA matches it firmly. Not all rows give a size; the values are once, few, many and, for expanded clones, a class.

>.|many|TRBV13|TRBJ1-6
CASTRWGASGSPLHF
TGTGCCAGCACCCGATGGGGTGCTTCAGGATCACCCCTCCACTTT
>TRBD2|many|TRBV27|TRBJ2-1
CASRYVGLAAYNEQFF
TGTGCCAGCAGATACGTGGGACTAGCGGCCTACAATGAGCAGTTCTTC
>.|few|TRBV7-9|TRBJ1-2
CASNLVGSSNYGYTF
TGTGCCAGCAACTTAGTCGGAAGCTCTAACTATGGCTACACCTTC
>TRBD1|medium-sized|TRBV6-1|TRBJ2-7
CASNRQGSGEQYF
TGTGCCAGCAACCGACAGGGCTCTGGCGAGCAGTACTTC
>TRBD2|.|TRBV20-1|TRBJ2-1
CSPRGGGRARYEQFF
TGCAGTCCCCGGGGAGGCGGGAGGGCCAGGTATGAGCAGTTCTTC
>.|medium-sized|TRBV28|TRBJ2-2
CASSRLKNTGELFF
TGTGCCAGCAGTCGACTCAAGAACACCGGGGAGCTGTTTTTT
>TRBD2|many|TRBV10-3|TRBJ2-5
CAISDPGGSGETQYF
TGTGCCATCAGTGACCCTGGCGGGAGCGGAGAGACCCAGTACTTC
>TRBD2|many|TRBV20-1|TRBJ2-6
CSAEQRGTSGANVLTF
TGCAGTGCCGAACAGCGGGGTACCTCTGGGGCCAACGTCCTGACTTTC
>.|.|TRBV5-1|TRBJ2-7
CASCRDGAYEQYF
TGCGCCAGCTGCCGGGACGGTGCCTACGAGCAGTACTTC
>.|.|TRBV2|TRBJ2-2
CASSPQGMELFF
TGTGCCAGCAGTCCCCAGGGTATGGAGCTGTTTTTT
>TRBD2|.|TRBV6-2/TRBV6-3|TRBJ2-1
CASTLSGGDYNEQFF
TGTGCCAGCACACTAAGCGGGGGGGATTACAATGAGCAGTTCTTC
>.|.|TRBV28|TRBJ2-5
CASSPNSGVKYF
TGTGCCAGCAGTCCCAACTCAGGGGTCAAGTACTTC
>.|many|TRBV5-4|TRBJ2-7
CASSFYGGLYEQYF
TGTGCCAGCAGCTTTTACGGGGGTCTCTACGAGCAGTACTTC
>.|.|TRBV6-4|TRBJ2-5
CASSPLTGTQYF
TGTGCCAGCAGTCCTCTGACTGGGACCCAGTACTTC
>.|.|TRBV7-2|TRBJ2-2
CASSLSWLNTGELFF
TGTGCCAGCAGCTTATCATGGTTGAACACCGGGGAGCTGTTTTTT
>TRBD1|.|TRBV19|TRBJ2-3
CASSIPGQGADTQYF
TGTGCCAGTAGTATCCCGGGACAGGGGGCAGATACGCAGTATTTT
>.|.|TRBV5-1|TRBJ2-1
CASSWGPSVRTYNEQFF
TGCGCCAGCAGCTGGGGCCCTAGCGTTAGGACCTACAATGAGCAGTTCTTC
>.|medium-sized|TRBV24-1|TRBJ2-1
CATSDERGYNEQFF
TGTGCCACCAGTGATGAGAGGGGATACAATGAGCAGTTCTTC
>TRBD2|many|TRBV5-1|TRBJ2-1
CASSSFRLAGYNEQFF
TGCGCCAGCAGCTCGTTCAGACTAGCGGGATACAATGAGCAGTTCTTC
>.|many|TRBV4-2|TRBJ2-7
CASSQEPRGPMAEQYF
TGTGCCAGCAGCCAAGAGCCCAGGGGCCCAATGGCCGAGCAGTACTTC
>.|.|TRBV20-1|TRBJ2-7
CSAGPVTISSYEQYF
TGCAGTGCTGGCCCCGTGACTATCAGCTCCTACGAGCAGTACTTC
>.|.|TRBV27|TRBJ2-6
CASSSLWVFGGPSSGDNVLTF
TGTGCCAGCAGTTCCCTATGGGTCTTCGGGGGTCCCAGTTCTGGGGACAACGTCCTGACTTTC
>.|many|TRBV5-1|TRBJ1-6
CASSVDGARGYSPLHF
TGCGCCAGCAGCGTAGACGGGGCGCGGGGTTATTCACCCCTCCACTTT
>.|many|TRBV2|TRBJ2-7
CASSLRGSYEQYF
TGTGCCAGCAGTCTGAGGGGGTCCTACGAGCAGTACTTC
>TRBD1|many|TRBV11-3|TRBJ1-6
CASSPDRANSPLHF
TGTGCCAGCAGCCCGGACAGGGCCAATTCACCCCTCCACTTT
>.|.|TRBV11-2|TRBJ2-7
CASSSQNYEQYF
TGTGCCAGCAGCTCCCAGAACTACGAGCAGTACTTC
>.|.|TRBV6-2/TRBV6-3|TRBJ2-2
CAISYGSTWELFF
TGTGCCATCAGTTACGGGAGCACCTGGGAGCTGTTTTTT
>TRBD1|.|TRBV28|TRBJ1-5
CVSRPTGDNQPQHF
TGTGTCAGCAGGCCCACAGGGGACAATCAGCCCCAGCATTTT
>TRBD1|.|TRBV5-5|TRBJ1-1
CASSSQGDTEAFF
TGTGCCAGCAGTTCCCAGGGGGACACTGAAGCTTTCTTT
>.|many|TRBV2|TRBJ1-2
CAGSLEYGYTF
TGTGCCGGCAGCCTGGAGTATGGCTACACCTTC
>.|many|TRBV18|TRBJ2-1
CASSPLSQNNEQFF
TGTGCCAGCTCACCCCTTAGTCAGAACAATGAGCAGTTCTTC
>.|.|TRBV12-3/TRBV12-4|TRBJ1-1
CASSLASANTEAFF
TGTGCCAGCAGTTTGGCGTCGGCGAACACTGAAGCTTTCTTT
>.|.|TRBV5-1|TRBJ2-2
CASLTGAGTGELFF
TGCGCCAGCCTCACTGGGGCGGGCACCGGGGAGCTGTTTTTT
>TRBD2|.|TRBV27|TRBJ2-1
CASSPTSGLYNEQFF
TGTGCCAGCAGCCCGACTAGCGGGCTGTACAATGAGCAGTTCTTC
>.|many|TRBV20-1|TRBJ1-2
CSAPTGFGYGYTF
TGCAGTGCCCCGACAGGTTTCGGCTATGGCTACACCTTC
>TRBD1|.|TRBV6-1|TRBJ2-7
CASGGQGSSYEQYF
TGTGCCAGCGGAGGACAGGGGTCGTCCTACGAGCAGTACTTC
>.|many|TRBV18|TRBJ2-2
CASHTNPSGELFF
TGTGCCAGCCACACCAACCCCTCCGGGGAGCTGTTTTTT
>.|many|TRBV7-8|TRBJ2-3
CASSSVGTQYF
TGTGCCAGCAGCTCGGTGGGGACGCAGTATTTT
>.|many|TRBV13|TRBJ2-2
CASSPPEGHGELFF
TGTGCCAGCAGCCCCCCGGAAGGGCACGGGGAGCTGTTTTTT
>.|many|TRBV7-8|TRBJ1-4
CASSLARHRVEKLFF
TGTGCCAGCAGCTTAGCGAGGCACAGGGTTGAAAAACTGTTTTTT
>TRBD1|.|TRBV6-2/TRBV6-3|TRBJ2-5
CASSPIRDRGREETQYF
TGTGCCAGCAGTCCAATACGGGACAGGGGTAGAGAAGAGACCCAGTACTTC
>.|many|TRBV27|TRBJ1-4
CASSQTVATNEKLFF
TGTGCCAGCAGCCAGACGGTTGCAACTAATGAAAAACTGTTTTTT
>.|.|TRBV5-1|TRBJ2-2
CASSPPHRANTGELFF
TGCGCCAGCAGCCCCCCCCACAGGGCCAACACCGGGGAGCTGTTTTTT
>TRBD1|many|TRBV11-3|TRBJ1-4
CASSTQGRDNEKLFF
TGTGCCAGCAGCACACAGGGGAGGGATAATGAAAAACTGTTTTTT
>.|once|TRBV5-1|TRBJ2-2
CASSLAWTSTGELFF
TGCGCCAGCAGCTTGGCCTGGACCTCAACCGGGGAGCTGTTTTTT
>.|.|TRBV6-2/TRBV6-3|TRBJ1-3
CASSYVLRVAGNTIYF
TGTGCCAGCAGTTATGTCCTTCGCGTTGCTGGAAACACCATATATTTT
>.|.|TRBV2|TRBJ1-2
CASSDRVNYGYTF
TGTGCCAGCAGTGACAGGGTGAACTATGGCTACACCTTC
>.|.|TRBV30|TRBJ1-1
CAWSTDGGRYTEAFF
TGTGCCTGGAGTACGGACGGGGGTAGATACACTGAAGCTTTCTTT
>.|many|TRBV12-3/TRBV12-4|TRBJ1-2
CASSSTGTNYGYTF
TGTGCCAGCAGTTCGACAGGAACTAACTATGGCTACACCTTC
>TRBD1|.|TRBV29-1|TRBJ1-2
CSVDRQGGGYTF
TGCAGCGTTGATAGACAGGGCGGTGGCTACACCTTC
>TRBD2|many|TRBV7-9|TRBJ2-3
CASSPAYISSGGADTQYF
TGTGCCAGCAGCCCCGCTTATATCTCTAGCGGGGGGGCGGATACGCAGTATTTT
>.|.|TRBV6-5|TRBJ1-2
CASSYPGNIMDYGYTF
TGTGCCAGCAGTTACCCTGGTAACATAATGGACTATGGCTACACCTTC
>TRBD1|many|TRBV30|TRBJ1-4
CAWSVWDSTNEKLFF
TGTGCCTGGAGTGTATGGGACAGCACTAATGAAAAACTGTTTTTT
>.|.|TRBV6-2/TRBV6-3|TRBJ2-6
CASSASYSGANFRTF
TGTGCCAGCAGTGCTTCCTACTCTGGTGCCAACTTCCGGACTTTC
>.|many|TRBV20-1|TRBJ1-2
CQGDYGYTF
TGCCAAGGGGACTATGGCTACACCTTC
>TRBD1|.|TRBV27|TRBJ2-7
CASSLSGQVRSSEQYF
TGTGCCAGCAGTTTATCGGGACAGGTTCGGTCCAGCGAGCAGTACTTC